This T cell receptor (beta chain) emerged from a study of OX40 agonist ivuxolimab in advanced cancers. Study information: Ivuxolimab doses were 0.01, 0.1, 0.3, 1.5, 3 or 10 mg/kg every 2 weeks. A diagnosis of hepatocellular carcinoma, melanoma, renal cell or head and neck cancer was present in dose-escalation patients. Treatment received earlier with anti-PD-1, anti-PD-L1 or anti-CTLA-4 agents was allowed, and more than 35% had some.

Here immunoSEQ multiplex PCR was the method, and the copy in TCRdb shows in-frame clones only, minus some. The sample has 65,000 to 95,000 clones, 91% seen once. Regarding the study as a whole: Relative to CD4+, CD8+ T cells held more expanded clones on average.

CDR3 size: 15 residues. CDR1 MNHEY and CDR2 SMNVEV come from the germline V gene (reference sequence). This clone was seen once. Its antigen is still unknown. The chain has TRBV27 and TRBJ2-5, with 10 bases fitting TRBD2. The last part of the DNA fits TRBJ2-7 better; the J call may be wrong. The receptor's source is an adult with an advanced solid tumor such as melanoma, head and neck, liver or kidney cancer. This specimen consisted of CD4+ or CD8+ T cells sorted from blood, obtained in a trial of the OX40 agonist ivuxolimab. The CDR3 DNA reads TGTGCCAGCAGTTTAGGGACTAGCGAGACCTACGAGCAGTACTTC. It is translated as CASSLGTSETYEQYF.